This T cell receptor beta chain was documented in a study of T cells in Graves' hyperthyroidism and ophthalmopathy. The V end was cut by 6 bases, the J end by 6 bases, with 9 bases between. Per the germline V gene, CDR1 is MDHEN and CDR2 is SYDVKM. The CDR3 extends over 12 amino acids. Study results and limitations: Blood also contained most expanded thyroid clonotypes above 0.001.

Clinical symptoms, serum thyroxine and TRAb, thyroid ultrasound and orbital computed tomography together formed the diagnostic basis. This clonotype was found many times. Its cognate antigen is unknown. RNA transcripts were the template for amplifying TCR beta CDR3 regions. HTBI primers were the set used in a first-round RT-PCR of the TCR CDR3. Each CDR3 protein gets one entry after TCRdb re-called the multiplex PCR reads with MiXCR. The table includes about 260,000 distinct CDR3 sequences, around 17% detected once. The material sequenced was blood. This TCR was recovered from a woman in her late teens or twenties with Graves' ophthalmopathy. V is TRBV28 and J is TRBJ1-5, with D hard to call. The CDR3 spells CASRVSRQPQHF. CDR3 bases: TGTGCCAGCAGGGTCTCGCGTCAGCCCCAGCATTTT.